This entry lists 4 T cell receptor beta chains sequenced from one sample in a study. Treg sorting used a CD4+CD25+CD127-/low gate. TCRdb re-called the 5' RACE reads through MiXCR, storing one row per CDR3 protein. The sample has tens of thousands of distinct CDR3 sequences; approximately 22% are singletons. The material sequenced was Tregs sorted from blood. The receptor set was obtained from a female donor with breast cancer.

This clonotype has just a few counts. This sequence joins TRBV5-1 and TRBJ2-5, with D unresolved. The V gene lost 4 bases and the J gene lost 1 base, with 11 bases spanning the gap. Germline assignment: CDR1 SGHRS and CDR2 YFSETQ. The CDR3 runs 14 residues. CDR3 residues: CASSPDLFQETQYF. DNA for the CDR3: TGCGCCAGCAGCCCGGACCTGTTCCAAGAGACCCAGTACTTC.

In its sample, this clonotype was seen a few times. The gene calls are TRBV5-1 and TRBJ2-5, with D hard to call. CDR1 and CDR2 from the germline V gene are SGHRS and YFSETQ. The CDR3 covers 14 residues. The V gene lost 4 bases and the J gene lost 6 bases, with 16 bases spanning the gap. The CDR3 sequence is CASSPFMSRQTQYF. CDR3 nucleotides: TGCGCCAGCAGCCCGTTTATGAGTAGGCAGACCCAGTACTTC.

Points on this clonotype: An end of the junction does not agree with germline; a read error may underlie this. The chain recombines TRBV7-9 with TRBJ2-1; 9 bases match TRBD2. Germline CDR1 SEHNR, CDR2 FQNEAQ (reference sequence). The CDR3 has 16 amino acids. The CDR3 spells CASGLGGGGSYNEQFF. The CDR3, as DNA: TGTGCCAGCGGCTTAGGCGGGGGGGGCTCCTACAATGAGCAGTTCTTC.

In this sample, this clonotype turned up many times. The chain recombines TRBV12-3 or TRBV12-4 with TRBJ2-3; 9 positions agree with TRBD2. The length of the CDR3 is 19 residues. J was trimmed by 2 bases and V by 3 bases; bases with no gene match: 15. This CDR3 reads CASSFGWGSGSSSTDTQYF. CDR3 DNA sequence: TGTGCCAGCAGTTTCGGGTGGGGTAGCGGGAGTTCCTCCACAGATACGCAGTATTTT.